A single sample gave rise to the 9 T cell receptor beta chains below, sequenced in a study of technical replicates of blood from a few donors. Here immunoSEQ multiplex PCR was the method, and the copy in TCRdb shows in-frame clones only, minus some. The sample carries tens of thousands of clones, more than 85% recorded once. The material sequenced was T cells isolated from PBMCs. The receptors shown here come from a human donor in good health. Some clones in this sample may be carry-over from other donors' samples.

The chain has TRBV6-1 and TRBJ2-3, with 8 nucleotides matching TRBD2. Looked up from germline, CDR1 is MNHNS and CDR2 is SASEGT. The trim removed 8 bases at V and 6 bases at J, leaving 10 bases unmatched. This CDR3 has 14 residues. CDR3 residues: CASSSGRVRDTQYF. The CDR3 DNA reads as TGTGCCAGCTCGAGCGGGAGAGTTAGGGATACGCAGTATTTT.

This clone was detected once. The chain combines TRBV11-2 with TRBJ2-1; 10 bases agree with TRBD2. Looked up from germline, CDR1 is SGHAT and CDR2 is FQNNGV. J lost 7 bases, V lost 5 bases, and 11 bases had no gene match. This CDR3 has 16 amino acids. CDR3 bases: TGTGCCAGCAGCCCGAATAGCGGGAGGCCCGGGAATGAGCAGTTCTTC. Its protein product is CASSPNSGRPGNEQFF. Together with reference TRBV11-2 and TRBJ2-1, the CDR3 gives the full variable domain: EAGVAQSPRYKIIEKRQSVAFWCNPISGHATLYWYQQILGQGPKLLIQFQNNGVVDDSQLPKDRFSAERLKGVDSTLKIQPAKLEDSAVYLCASSPNSGRPGNEQFFGPGTRLTVL.

This chain joins TRBV4-3 and TRBJ2-1; D is unresolved. The germline V and J ends were trimmed by 1 base and 1 base, with 8 bases remaining between them. The CDR3 has 15 amino acids. Germline lookup yields CDR1 LGHNA and CDR2 YSLEER. CDR3 amino acids: CASSQGAASYNEQFF. The DNA of the CDR3 is TGCGCCAGCAGCCAAGGGGCAGCATCCTACAATGAGCAGTTCTTC.

This rearrangement joins TRBV27 to TRBJ1-2; D may be TRBD1 (5 bases). Trimming cost V 0 bases and J 2 bases, with 10 bases left between them. This CDR3 is 15 amino acids long. Germline CDR1 and CDR2: MNHEY and SMNVEV (reference sequence). DNA of the CDR3: TGTGCCAGCAGTTTATCGATTGACAGAAACTATGGCTACACCTTC. Its translation is CASSLSIDRNYGYTF.

In nucleotides, the CDR3 is TGTGCCAGCAGTTACGCTGGCGGAATGAACACTGAAGCTTTCTTT. Translated: CASSYAGGMNTEAFF. The chain links TRBV6-6 to TRBJ1-1; D gene unclear. V was shortened by 2 bases and J by 0 bases, with 10 bases between the two germline ends. Germline V gene sequence: CDR1 MNHNY, CDR2 SVGAGI (reference sequence). CDR3 length: 15 residues.

J is TRBJ1-3 and V is TRBV12-5; TRBD1 is a possible D gene (5 bases). The CDR3 extends over 15 amino acids. V was pared by 6 bases and J by 2 bases, with 14 bases between. Germline CDR1 reads LGHNT; CDR2 reads FRNRAP. The CDR3 loop reads CASGRGTGAGNTIYF. CDR3 in DNA: TGTGCTAGTGGCCGAGGGACGGGAGCTGGAAACACCATATATTTT.

The chain employs TRBV7-9 and TRBJ2-2; 8 nucleotides line up with TRBD1. This CDR3 comprises 14 residues. Trimming cost V 4 bases and J 7 bases; bases outside gene matches: 5. Germline V gives CDR1 SEHNR, CDR2 FQNEAQ (reference sequence). The CDR3 loop reads CASSSDRAGGELFF. The CDR3 bases are TGTGCCAGCAGCTCGGACAGGGCCGGCGGGGAGCTGTTTTTT.

The rearrangement joins TRBV6-5 to TRBJ2-1; D is unresolved. Trimming pared 8 bases from V and 0 bases from J, leaving 5 bases between. Looked up from germline, CDR1 is MNHEY and CDR2 is SVGAGI. There are 12 residues in the CDR3. DNA for the CDR3: TGTGCCAGCTTCAGCTCCTACAATGAGCAGTTCTTC. Its translation is CASFSSYNEQFF.

The chain couples TRBV6-5 to TRBJ2-3, with D maybe TRBD2 (6 bases). Germline V CDR1 and CDR2: MNHEY, SVGAGI. This CDR3 region has 12 residues. V was cut by 3 bases and J by 10 bases, with 11 bases left in between. CDR3 amino acids: CASSYSGGAQYF. CDR3 coding DNA: TGTGCCAGCAGTTATTCGGGCGGGGCGCAGTATTTT.